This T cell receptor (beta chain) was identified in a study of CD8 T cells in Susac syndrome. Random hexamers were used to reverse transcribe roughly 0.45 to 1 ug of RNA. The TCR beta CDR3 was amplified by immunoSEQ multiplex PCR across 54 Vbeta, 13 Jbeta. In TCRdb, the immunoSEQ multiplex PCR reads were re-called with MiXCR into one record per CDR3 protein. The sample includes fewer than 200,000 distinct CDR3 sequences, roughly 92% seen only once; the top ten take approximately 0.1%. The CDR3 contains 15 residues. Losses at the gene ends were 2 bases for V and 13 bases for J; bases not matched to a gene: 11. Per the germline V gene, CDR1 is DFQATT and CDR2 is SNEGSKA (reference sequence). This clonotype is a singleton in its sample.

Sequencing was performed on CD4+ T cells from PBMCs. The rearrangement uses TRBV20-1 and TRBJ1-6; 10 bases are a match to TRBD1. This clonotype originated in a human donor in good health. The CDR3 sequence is CSARSVGTGESPLHF. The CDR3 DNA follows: TGCAGTGCTAGAAGCGTCGGGACAGGGGAATCTCCCCTCCACTTT.